The entry below describes one T cell receptor (beta chain). This clone turned up a few times. There is no known antigen for this receptor. The record has no base qualities; no much larger clone is one base away. Deletion took 5 bases off V and 6 bases off J, with a span of 17 bases between the germline ends. Based on the germline V gene, the CDR1 and CDR2 sequences are MDHEN and SYDVKM. The CDR3 goes from the cysteine to the phenylalanine over 15 residues. Only the CDR3 DNA is retained, 45 bases long and in frame from the first base. The immunoSEQ Assay, a bias-controlled multiplex PCR, was used to amplify TCRbeta CDR3 regions from genomic DNA. Per the authors' processing: Within the assay, amplification of reference gene primers was used to estimate how many nucleated cells each sample contained. To quantify the absolute abundance of each unique TCRbeta CDR3 rearrangement, sequence reads were collapsed and filtered. For each sample, productive Simpson clonality was calculated by taking the square root of Simpson's diversity index across productive rearrangements. TCRdb retrieved this table from immuneACCESS and kept in-frame rearrangements only. Not all clones are present; in checked studies, unresolved V genes account for under half, and no reason is known for the remainder. V, J and clone size derive from that table, while D and trimming were established from the DNA sequence. Here the sample has more than 80,000 clones; around four fifths occur a single time. In total, the top ten clones hold approximately 31% of the sample.

The sample comes from a study of blood T cell repertoires in COVID-19 (dated by TCRdb to between 2020 and 2021). At the level of the whole study: The collaborator samples originated in the United States, Italy and Spain and spanned the acute and convalescent phases of COVID-19. The prospective study material was composed of cDNA or gDNA derived from T cells, B-cell-depleted T cells, or PBMCs. Subjects who had been exposed to COVID-19, were actively infected with it, or had recovered from it provided the deeply sampled blood TCRbeta repertoires that made up the dataset. The repertoires were released in a freely available public database meant as a resource for research on the immune response to SARS-CoV-2. The samples were drawn from two sources: the first 160 participants of the ongoing ImmuneRACE study, and 1,200 or so subjects contributed by 6 global collaborators. Nearly every sample came with metadata listing a de-identified subject ID, COVID-19 status, age in years and sex. Where HLA class I and class II types were available, the types were taken from metadata supplied by the sample provider, not from assay-based typing.

Each collaborating institution followed its own protocols to collect whole blood in K2EDTA tubes. Collaborator samples were shipped for TCRbeta analysis as frozen whole blood, isolated PBMCs, or DNA extracted from either sample type. What the work shows at the level of the full study, not this receptor alone: How much clinical and demographic metadata was included differed by source and by participant, and the metadata was provided uncurated.

Here the chain combines TRBV28 and TRBJ1-5, with the D gene call left open. Input material: peripheral blood. This TCR was sampled from a woman older than 75 with active or convalescent COVID-19. In nucleotide form, the sequence is TGTGCCAGCAGTAGCCGGAGGCAGGTGGGTCAGCCCCAGCATTTT. Its protein reads: CASSSRRQVGQPQHF.